Presented here are 14 T cell receptor beta chains from one specimen sequenced in a study of tumor-infiltrating lymphocytes in localized non-small cell lung cancer (dated by TCRdb to 2020 to 2022). Library construction relied on the immunoSEQ multiplex PCR assay. TCRdb obtained this table from immuneACCESS and retained in-frame rearrangements with V and J assigned. These tables miss some clones; where compared with another copy, unresolved V genes account for less than half of the shortfall, and the remainder is unexplained. This sample has 20,000 to 30,000 clones in its table, and roughly 66% of those were observed once. The top ten hold around 6.3% of the sample. Input material: lung tumor tissue. These receptor sequences come from a human donor with non-small cell lung cancer.

This rearrangement joins TRBV5-5 to TRBJ1-1, with 10 bases lining up with TRBD1. V was clipped by 1 base and J by 5 bases; unmatched bases: 5. Germline V lookup: CDR1 SGHKS, CDR2 YYEKEE (reference sequence). CDR3 size: 15 residues. The CDR3 protein is CASSLSGQGETEAFF. CDR3 DNA sequence: TGTGCCAGCAGCTTGTCAGGACAGGGGGAAACTGAAGCTTTCTTT. The full variable domain, in which reference TRBV5-5 and TRBJ1-1 provide the parts outside the CDR3, is DAGVTQSPTHLIKTRGQQVTLRCSPISGHKSVSWYQQVLGQGPQFIFQYYEKEERGRGNFPDRFSARQFPNYSSELNVNALLLGDSALYLCASSLSGQGETEAFFGQGTRLTVV.

This rearrangement joins TRBV5-4 to TRBJ2-3; D possibly corresponds to TRBD2 (6 bases). The ends were cut back, 2 bases at V and 1 base at J, with 11 bases in the middle. This CDR3 has 15 amino acids. The germline V gene has CDR1 SGHNT and CDR2 YYREEE (reference sequence). This chain's CDR3 is CASSFGLAGTDTQYF. CDR3 in DNA: TGTGCCAGCAGCTTTGGGTTAGCGGGCACAGATACGCAGTATTTT.

This rearrangement joins TRBV7-2 to TRBJ2-4; 8 bases align to TRBD1. J gave up 3 bases and V 5 bases, and 3 bases lay outside the gene matches. The germline V gene has CDR1 SGHTA and CDR2 FQGNSA. The CDR3 totals 14 residues. CDR3 DNA: TGTGCCAGCAGCGCCGGGACAGGCAAAAACATTCAGTACTTC. This translates into CASSAGTGKNIQYF. The whole variable domain, remainder taken from reference TRBV7-2 and TRBJ2-4, is GAGVSQSPSNKVTEKGKDVELRCDPISGHTALYWYRQSLGQGLEFLIYFQGNSAPDKSGLPSDRFSAERTGGSVSTLTIQRTQQEDSAVYLCASSAGTGKNIQYFGAGTRLSVL.

This sequence joins TRBV4-1 and TRBJ2-5, with 15 bases aligning to TRBD2. The J segment lost 5 bases and the V segment lost 3 bases, leaving 13 bases of the junction unmatched. The CDR3 is 19 amino acids. In germline, CDR1 is MGHRA, CDR2 YSYEKL. CDR3 region: CASSHPGLAGGPGRETQYF. CDR3 nucleotides: TGCGCCAGCAGCCACCCCGGACTAGCGGGGGGGCCTGGGAGGGAGACCCAGTACTTC.

The V and J genes are TRBV9 and TRBJ1-3; D remains unclear. Germline-derived CDR1 and CDR2 are SGDLS and YYNGEE. The CDR3 consists of 15 residues. Trimming took off 0 bases at V and 1 base at J, with 8 bases between the two ends. The CDR3 here is CASSVVGTSGNTIYF. The CDR3 coding sequence is TGTGCCAGCAGCGTAGTGGGAACTTCTGGAAACACCATATATTTT.

This chain joins TRBV5-4 and TRBJ1-3; 7 bases agree with TRBD1. Trimming took 5 bases from V and 0 from J; bases not matched to a gene: 8. CDR1 is SGHNT and CDR2 is YYREEE in the germline V gene (reference sequence). The CDR3 loop spans 16 amino acids. CDR3 nucleotide sequence: TGTGCCAGCAGTCAATCAGACAGGGCCTCTGGAAACACCATATATTTT. This sequence encodes CASSQSDRASGNTIYF.

The chain carries TRBV5-6 and TRBJ2-7; tentative D call: TRBD1 (6 bases). V dropped 6 bases and J dropped 2 bases, with 15 bases sitting between them. This CDR3 is 14 amino acids long. Germline CDR1 is SGHDT and CDR2 is YYEEEE. CDR3 protein: CASTPWGRTYEQYF. CDR3 coding DNA: TGTGCCAGCACCCCATGGGGGCGGACCTACGAGCAGTACTTC.

The chain links TRBV5-1 to TRBJ2-1; D is undetermined. Germline lookup yields CDR1 SGHRS and CDR2 YFSETQ. The CDR3 has 12 residues. The ends were cut back, 0 bases at V and 4 bases at J, with 2 bases in the middle. Here the CDR3 DNA reads TGCGCCAGCAGCTTGGATTACAATGAGCAGTTCTTC. It codes for CASSLDYNEQFF.

V usage is TRBV7-2 and J usage is TRBJ1-1, with unresolved D. The germline V and J ends were trimmed by 5 bases and 0 bases, with 13 bases remaining between them. Germline CDR1 SGHTA, CDR2 FQGNSA. The CDR3 is 15 residues long. This chain's CDR3 is CASSPLGRLNTEAFF. CDR3 DNA: TGTGCCAGCAGCCCCCTGGGCCGTCTGAACACTGAAGCTTTCTTT. Complete variable domain (other parts from reference TRBV7-2 and TRBJ1-1): GAGVSQSPSNKVTEKGKDVELRCDPISGHTALYWYRQSLGQGLEFLIYFQGNSAPDKSGLPSDRFSAERTGGSVSTLTIQRTQQEDSAVYLCASSPLGRLNTEAFFGQGTRLTVV.

The rearrangement links TRBV5-6 to TRBJ2-5; perhaps TRBD1 as D (5 bases). This CDR3 has 13 residues. V was clipped by 4 bases and J by 5 bases, with 12 bases between them. Germline loops: CDR1 SGHDT, CDR2 YYEEEE. The CDR3 DNA reads as TGTGCCAGCAGCACGCAGGGTGGGGAGACCCAGTACTTC. This codes for CASSTQGGETQYF.

The V gene is TRBV5-1, the J gene TRBJ2-7, with 14 bases aligning to TRBD2. The CDR3 sequence is 15 residues long. Germline V gives CDR1 SGHRS, CDR2 YFSETQ. With 0 bases clipped from V and 9 bases from J, the junction kept 5 bases outside the gene matches. CDR3 protein: CASSLGLAGGRAQYF. In nucleotides, the CDR3 is TGCGCCAGCAGCTTGGGACTAGCGGGGGGGCGGGCGCAGTACTTC.

The chain is built from TRBV5-8 and TRBJ1-5; no definite D call. The CDR3 consists of 14 residues. The ends were cut back, 0 bases at V and 10 bases at J, with 14 bases in the middle. Germline CDR1 and CDR2: SGHTS and YDEGEE. The CDR3 coding sequence is TGTGCCAGCAGCTTGGCGACCTCAATCAGCCCCCAGCATTTT. Protein product: CASSLATSISPQHF.

This chain uses TRBV19 with TRBJ1-1, with TRBD1 matching over 9 bases. With V trimmed by 1 base and J by 4 bases, 1 base remained unmatched. Germline CDR1 reads LNHDA; CDR2 reads SQIVND (reference sequence). The CDR3 has 14 residues. CDR3 in DNA: TGTGCCAGTAGTATAGGGGACAGGGTCACTGAAGCTTTCTTT. Its protein is CASSIGDRVTEAFF.

The chain employs TRBV9 and TRBJ2-7; 10 bases match TRBD1. Germline V gene data show CDR1 as SGDLS and CDR2 as YYNGEE. The CDR3 is made up of 14 amino acids. The V segment lost 4 bases and the J segment 6 bases; nucleotides outside the gene matches: 7. The CDR3 nucleotides read TGTGCCAGCAGCATCCGGGACAGGGGTTCCGAGCAGTACTTC. Its translation: CASSIRDRGSEQYF.